This TCR beta chain was obtained from a study of blood T cells in healthy people across ages (dated by TCRdb to between 2014 and 2017). With respect to the entire study: In model experiments, roughly one uniquely barcoded TCR beta cDNA molecule per two T cells was captured by template switching. Age-related changes in TCR beta repertoire diversity were measured in the study by deep sequencing normalized with unique cDNA molecular identifiers. The donors were divided into four age groups: young (average around 16 years), middle-aged (roughly 40), aged (62) and long-lived (about 79). Donors of different ages were randomly distributed across sequencing lanes to avoid experimental bias. Two additional independent replicas of 1 million unique cDNA reads from the same blood draw were analyzed for two donors (one aged 18 to 30 and one aged 80 or older). Broad study findings and their caveats: Estimates of total diversity from one million sequenced T cells were regarded as lower bounds and underestimates. There was a strong correlation between observed TCR beta diversity and the percentage of naive T cells measured by flow cytometry. Observed TCR beta diversity per million T cells fell roughly linearly with age, and a significant reduction was already apparent by age around 36. Donor CMV infection status was unknown, potentially confounding age-related changes in expanded clonotypes. Since profiling was done on bulk unsorted PBMCs, naive and antigen-experienced compartments could not be conclusively compared. Compared with the aged group, the long-lived group had more naive CD4+ T cells, fewer expanded clones and increased TCR diversity, a pattern suggesting age selection.

The library was built by means of 5' RACE. These reads were obtained on an Illumina HiSeq 2500. The second PCR ran for about 7 to 11 cycles and used a J-beta primer mix along with a sample-barcoded 5' primer. A unique molecular identifier was introduced onto each TCR beta cDNA molecule by a template-switch 5' adaptor carrying 12 random nucleotides. Each sample yielded at least 2.5 million CDR3-containing paired-end reads. The Mint cDNA synthesis kit, primed by a TRBC-specific oligonucleotide, was used to synthesize first-strand cDNA from all RNA. After uracil-DNA glycosylase treatment, a first 18-cycle PCR used universal primers M1SS and BC2_uni_R on all cDNA. The paper's data handling went like this. Each sample was normalized by randomly selecting 1 million high-quality reads, each carrying a distinct molecular identifier. Instead of being binned into consensus sequences, reads with shared molecular identifiers were discarded. CDR3 identification, clonotype clustering and error correction used MiTCR with a Q25 quality threshold and the strictest error-elimination algorithm. A nonparametric unseen species model with Euler transformation was used to estimate a lower bound on total TCR beta diversity. Using fastp trimming at Q25 and MiXCR clonotype assembly, TCRdb reanalyzed the public sequencing data and kept in-frame beta chains. Records with the same CDR3 protein are collapsed into one entry carrying the most frequent genes and DNA. The V and J calls and clone size are TCRdb's, not the authors'. This sample gives 650,000 to 950,000 distinct CDR3 sequences in total; 40% to 50% of them show up just once. The ten largest clonotypes hold roughly 19% of the sample.

Systemically healthy Caucasian individuals from Russia, 39 in total and aged roughly 6 to 100 years, were included as donors. Approximately 11 milliliters of peripheral blood were drawn from each donor into EDTA-treated Vacutainer tubes. Ficoll-Paque density-gradient centrifugation was used to isolate PBMCs, with at least 6.5 million per sample. Total RNA was extracted from PBMCs with Trizol reagent, with at least 5.5 micrograms obtained per sample. Naive CD45RAhigh/CD27high T cell percentages were measured by flow cytometry on a PBMC aliquot from every donor. Turning to this clonotype: Its antigen is currently not known. Base qualities are not provided; no much larger clone lies one nucleotide away.

Material for sequencing was blood. The TCR sequence derives from a man aged 60 to 75 in good health.

The nucleotide sequence reads TGCAGTGCTAGAGAACCGGGACGGAGCTCCTACGAGCAGTACTTC. The encoded protein is CSAREPGRSSYEQYF. The chain joins TRBV20-1 to TRBJ2-7; the D segment is perhaps TRBD1 or TRBD2, each sharing 5 matched bases. CDR1 DFQATT and CDR2 SNEGSKA are derived from the germline V gene (reference sequence). V and J are truncated by 0 bases and 0 bases respectively, leaving an intervening sequence of 12 bases. From cysteine to phenylalanine, the CDR3 is 15 amino acids long. The read is trimmed to its CDR3 DNA, 45 bases read in frame from base 1.